Each of the 15 T cell receptor beta chains below was sequenced from the same sample in a study of blood T cell repertoires in COVID-19. Using immunoSEQ multiplex PCR, the repertoire was profiled, and TCRdb retains in-frame clones only, with some absent. The sample records approximately 350,000 clones, roughly 87% being singletons. Material: PBMCs or T cells enriched from blood (not recorded which). The receptors were gathered from a woman aged 25-40 years who had recovered from COVID-19.

This clone was counted a few times. The chain combines TRBV5-6 with TRBJ2-7; 9 bases are shared with TRBD1. This CDR3 comprises 14 residues. V shed 4 bases, J shed 1 base, and the junction held 3 bases outside the gene matches. The germline V gene encodes CDR1 SGHDT and CDR2 YYEEEE. The CDR3 DNA is TGTGCCAGCAGCCCGGGACAGGGTTCCTACGAGCAGTACTTC. It encodes CASSPGQGSYEQYF.

The chain has TRBV27 and TRBJ2-7; TRBD2 matches 8 bases. The CDR3 covers 17 residues. Germline loops: CDR1 MNHEY, CDR2 SMNVEV (reference sequence). Germline trimming cut 5 bases from V and 2 bases from J; bases unmatched to any gene: 14. CDR3 protein: CASSPRSGGRTAYEQYF. The CDR3 nucleotides are TGTGCCAGCAGTCCAAGATCGGGGGGGCGGACGGCCTACGAGCAGTACTTC.

This rearrangement joins TRBV7-6 to TRBJ1-6, with unresolved D. This CDR3 has 14 amino acids. V was pared by 0 bases and J by 10 bases, with 10 bases between. Germline assignment: CDR1 SGHVS and CDR2 FNYEAQ. The DNA of the CDR3 is TGTGCCAGCAGCTTAGCAGAGGGTACCTCACCCCTCCACTTT. It yields the protein CASSLAEGTSPLHF.

J is TRBJ1-6 and V is TRBV5-6; D uncertain. Germline loops: CDR1 SGHDT, CDR2 YYEEEE. CDR3 length: 16 amino acids. V lost 1 base and J lost 8, with 16 bases in between. The CDR3 here is CASSLSYQNLYSPLHF. CDR3 sequence (DNA): TGTGCCAGCAGCTTGTCATATCAGAATCTCTATTCACCCCTCCACTTT.

The gene calls are TRBV6-1 and TRBJ2-2, with D unclear. The length of the CDR3 is 11 residues. The germline CDR1 and CDR2 sequences are MNHNS and SASEGT. V lost 7 bases to trimming and J lost 5 bases, with 5 bases between them. This chain's CDR3 is CASMTTGELFF. The CDR3 DNA sequence: TGTGCCAGCATGACAACCGGGGAGCTGTTTTTT.

The genes are TRBV11-3 and TRBJ2-3; no clear D gene. Germline assignment: CDR1 SGHNT and CDR2 YENEEA. V was trimmed by 1 base and J by 2 bases, leaving 7 bases between them. CDR3 length: 14 residues. The CDR3 sequence is CASSLGGYTDTQYF. In DNA form, the CDR3 reads TGTGCCAGCAGCTTAGGCGGCTACACAGATACGCAGTATTTT.

This clone occurred once. This chain links TRBV3-1 (or the pseudogene TRBV3-2) with TRBJ2-7; no firm D call. Germline-derived CDR1 and CDR2 are LGHDT and YNNKEL (reference sequence). CDR3 size: 12 residues. V was clipped by 2 bases and J by 3 bases, with 5 bases between them. The chain's CDR3 is CASSQLSYEQYF. The CDR3 region has the DNA TGTGCCAGCAGCCAACTAAGCTACGAGCAGTACTTC.

The gene calls are TRBV11-2 and TRBJ1-2; D perhaps matches TRBD1 (6 bases). Trimming removed 5 bases from V and 3 bases from J, with 13 bases in between. Germline V gene lookup returns CDR1 SGHAT and CDR2 FQNNGV. This CDR3 has 14 residues. CDR3 DNA sequence: TGTGCCAGCAGCCCCGGACAGCCGTACTATGGCTACACCTTC. Protein: CASSPGQPYYGYTF.

This clone was recorded only once. J is TRBJ1-2 and V is TRBV7-2; 10 bases map to TRBD1. With 5 bases clipped from V and 8 bases from J, the junction kept 17 bases outside the gene matches. CDR1 and CDR2 (germline): SGHTA, FQGNSA. There are 17 residues in the CDR3. CDR3 sequence reads: CASSQLPPGQGSRGYTF. The CDR3 DNA follows: TGTGCCAGCAGCCAACTCCCACCGGGACAGGGGTCACGGGGCTACACCTTC.

This clone was recorded once. V gene TRBV5-4 combines with J gene TRBJ2-1, with 9 bases fitting TRBD2. Germline lookup yields CDR1 SGHNT and CDR2 YYREEE (reference sequence). This CDR3 has 17 residues. V gave up 0 bases and J gave up 3 bases; unmatched junction bases: 7. CDR3 loop: CASSLGAISGSYNEQFF. CDR3 nucleotide sequence: TGTGCCAGCAGCTTGGGGGCGATTAGCGGGAGCTACAATGAGCAGTTCTTC.

The CDR3 DNA reads TGTGCCAGCAGGGGACTAGCGGAATACAATGAGCAGTTCTTC. Amino acid sequence: CASRGLAEYNEQFF. This chain connects TRBV3-1 (or the pseudogene TRBV3-2) to TRBJ2-1; 11 bases align to TRBD2. The V gene's germline CDR1 is LGHDT and CDR2 YNNKEL (reference sequence). V lost 6 bases and J lost 4; bases outside the gene matches: 2. The CDR3 has 14 residues.

As DNA, the CDR3 is TGTGCCAGCAGTCACAGACAGGAAACCTATGGCTACACCTTC. Translation gives CASSHRQETYGYTF. The chain is built from TRBV6-6 and TRBJ1-2; TRBD1 is a possible D gene (6 bases). This CDR3 spans 14 amino acids. Germline-derived CDR1 and CDR2 are MNHNY and SVGAGI (reference sequence). Deletions cut 5 bases from V and 4 bases from J, with 14 bases between.

The chain recombines TRBV28 with TRBJ2-1; TRBD2 agrees at 13 bases. The junction had 13 bases not matched to a gene; V was cut back by 6 bases and J by 8 bases. Per germline, CDR1 MDHEN and CDR2 SYDVKM. The CDR3 consists of 17 residues. CDR3 in DNA: TGTGCCAGCAGCCGAGGACTAGCGGGAGTTTTAGACGATGAGCAGTTCTTC. Amino acids: CASSRGLAGVLDDEQFF. Looking up the rest from reference TRBV28 and TRBJ2-1 gives the full variable domain: DVKVTQSSRYLVKRTGEKVFLECVQDMDHENMFWYRQDPGLGLRLIYFSYDVKMKEKGDIPEGYSVSREKKERFSLILESASTNQTSMYLCASSRGLAGVLDDEQFFGPGTRLTVL.

The rearrangement uses TRBV21-1 and TRBJ1-3; TRBD1, the D gene given by the table, was not confirmed from the DNA. TRBV21-1 is a pseudogene locus. This CDR3 spans 17 amino acids. CDR3 protein: CASSKALHRVPGNTIYF. The CDR3 DNA reads as TGTGCCAGCAGCAAAGCGCTTCACAGGGTCCCTGGAAACACCATATATTTT.

The chain couples TRBV5-1 to TRBJ2-5; TRBD1 matches 9 bases. Trimming took 4 bases from V and 5 from J; bases not matched to a gene: 6. Germline V gene lookup returns CDR1 SGHRS and CDR2 YFSETQ. The CDR3 totals 14 residues. Written as DNA, the CDR3 is TGCGCCAGCAGCGCTCCACAGGGGGCTGAGACCCAGTACTTC. As protein: CASSAPQGAETQYF.